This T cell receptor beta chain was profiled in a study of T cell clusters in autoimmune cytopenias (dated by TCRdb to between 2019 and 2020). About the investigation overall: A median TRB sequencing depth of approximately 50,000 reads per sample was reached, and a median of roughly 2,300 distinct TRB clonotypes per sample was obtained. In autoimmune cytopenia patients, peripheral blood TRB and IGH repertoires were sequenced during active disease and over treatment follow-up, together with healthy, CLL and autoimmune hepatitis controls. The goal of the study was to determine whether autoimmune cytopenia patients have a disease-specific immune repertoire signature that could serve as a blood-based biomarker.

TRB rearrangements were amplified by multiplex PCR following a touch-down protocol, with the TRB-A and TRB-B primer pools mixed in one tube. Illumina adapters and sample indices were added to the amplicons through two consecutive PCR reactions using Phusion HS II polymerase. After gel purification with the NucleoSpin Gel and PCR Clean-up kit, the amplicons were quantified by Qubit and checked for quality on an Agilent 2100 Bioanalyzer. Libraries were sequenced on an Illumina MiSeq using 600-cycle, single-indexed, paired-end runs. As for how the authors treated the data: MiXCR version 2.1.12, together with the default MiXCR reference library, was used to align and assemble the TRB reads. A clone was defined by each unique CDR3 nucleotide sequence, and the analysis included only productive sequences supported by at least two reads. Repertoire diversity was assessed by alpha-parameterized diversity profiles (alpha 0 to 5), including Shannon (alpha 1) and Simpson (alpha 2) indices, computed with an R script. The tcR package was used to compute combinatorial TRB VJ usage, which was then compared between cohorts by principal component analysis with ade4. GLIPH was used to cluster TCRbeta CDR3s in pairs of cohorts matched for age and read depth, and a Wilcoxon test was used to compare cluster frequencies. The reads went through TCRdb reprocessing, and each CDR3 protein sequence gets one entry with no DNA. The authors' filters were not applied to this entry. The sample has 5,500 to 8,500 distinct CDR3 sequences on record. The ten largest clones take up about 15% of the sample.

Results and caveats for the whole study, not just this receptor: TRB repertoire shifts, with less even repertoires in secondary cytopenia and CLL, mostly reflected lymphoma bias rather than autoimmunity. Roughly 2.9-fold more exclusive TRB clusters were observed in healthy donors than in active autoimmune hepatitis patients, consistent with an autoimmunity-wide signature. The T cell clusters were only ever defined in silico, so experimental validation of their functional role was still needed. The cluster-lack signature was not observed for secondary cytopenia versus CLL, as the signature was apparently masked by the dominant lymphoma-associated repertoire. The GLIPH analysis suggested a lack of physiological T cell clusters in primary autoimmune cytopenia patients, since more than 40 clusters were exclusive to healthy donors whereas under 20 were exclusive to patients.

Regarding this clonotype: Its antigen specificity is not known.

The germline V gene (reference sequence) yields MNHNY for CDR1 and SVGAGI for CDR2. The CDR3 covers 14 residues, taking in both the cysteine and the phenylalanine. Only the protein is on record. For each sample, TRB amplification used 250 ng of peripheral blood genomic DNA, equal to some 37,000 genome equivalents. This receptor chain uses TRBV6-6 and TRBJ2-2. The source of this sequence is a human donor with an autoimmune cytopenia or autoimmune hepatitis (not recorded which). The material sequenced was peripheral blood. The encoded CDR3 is CASSYRAETGELFF.